Presented here are 29 T cell receptor beta chains from one specimen sequenced in a study of T cell changes during pregnancy in multiple sclerosis. The method was immunoSEQ multiplex PCR; TCRdb's version includes in-frame clones alone and lacks a portion of them. The sample holds tens of thousands of clones; about nine tenths are singletons and the top ten take about 0.45%. Specimen: CD4+ T cells from peripheral blood mononuclear cells, collected before pregnancy. The origin of the receptors is a female donor with multiple sclerosis, enrolled in a pregnancy study.

The CDR3 region has the DNA TGTGCCAGCAAGACGAGCGGGGGGGCCGACGAGCAGTACTTC. Translated, it gives CASKTSGGADEQYF. The chain combines TRBV6-1 with TRBJ2-7; the match to TRBD2 covers 10 bases. The CDR3 loop spans 14 amino acids. Losses at the gene ends were 7 bases for V and 5 bases for J; bases not matched to a gene: 8. In germline, CDR1 is MNHNS, CDR2 SASEGT.

This clone was detected only once. This CDR3 is CASSGQYEQYF. CDR3 nucleotides: TGTGCCAGCAGCGGACAGTACGAGCAGTACTTC. The gene calls are TRBV6-1 and TRBJ2-7; a weak D match, TRBD1 (6 bases). Trimming removed 6 bases at V and 4 bases at J, with 7 bases between. Per the germline V gene, CDR1 is MNHNS and CDR2 is SASEGT. CDR3 size: 11 residues.

J is TRBJ2-5 and V is TRBV7-2; 10 positions match TRBD1. The germline V gene has CDR1 SGHTA and CDR2 FQGNSA. V dropped 3 bases and J dropped 10; count of bases not matched to a gene: 5. The CDR3 length is 13 residues. The CDR3 loop reads CASSFGDRGVQYF. The CDR3, as DNA: TGTGCCAGCAGCTTCGGGGACAGGGGTGTCCAGTACTTC.

The CDR3: CSVVTRLTYNEQFF. In nucleotides, the CDR3 is TGCAGCGTAGTAACCAGGCTAACCTACAATGAGCAGTTCTTC. The chain has TRBV29-1 and TRBJ2-1; no clear D gene. The germline V gene encodes CDR1 SQVTM and CDR2 ANQGSEA. V was trimmed by 6 bases and J by 2 bases, leaving 14 bases between them. This CDR3 region has 14 residues.

The chain has TRBV5-1 and TRBJ2-1; maybe TRBD1 (6 bases). CDR1 is SGHRS and CDR2 is YFSETQ in the germline V gene. This CDR3 is built from 14 residues. The V and J ends lost 4 bases and 7 bases respectively, with 15 bases between them. The CDR3 region has the DNA TGCGCCAGCAGCCGAGGGGGAGAACCGAATGAGCAGTTCTTC. This translates into CASSRGGEPNEQFF.

J is TRBJ2-5 and V is TRBV18; 7 bases map to TRBD1. CDR1 is KGHSH, CDR2 LQKENI, per germline. V shed 6 bases and J 3 bases; nucleotides not matched to a gene: 10. CDR3 length: 15 residues. As DNA, the CDR3 is TGTGCCAGCTCCCCCTTTCTCGACAGGGAAGAGACCCAGTACTTC. It yields the protein CASSPFLDREETQYF.

The rearrangement links TRBV9 to TRBJ2-7, with 7 bases fitting TRBD2. This CDR3 spans 13 amino acids. Trimming cost V 0 bases and J 5 bases; bases outside gene matches: 2. The germline gives CDR1 SGDLS, CDR2 YYNGEE. The CDR3 loop reads CASSVGLADEQYF. CDR3 nucleotides: TGTGCCAGCAGCGTAGGACTAGCCGACGAGCAGTACTTC. Full variable domain (rest looked up from reference TRBV9 and TRBJ2-7): DSGVTQTPKHLITATGQRVTLRCSPRSGDLSVYWYQQSLDQGLQFLIQYYNGEERAKGNILERFSAQQFPDLHSELNLSSLELGDSALYFCASSVGLADEQYFGPGTRLTVT.

The rearrangement uses TRBV2 and TRBJ2-3; TRBD2 agrees at 10 bases. Germline values: CDR1 SNHLY, CDR2 FYNNEI. Trimming took 4 bases from V and 5 from J; bases not matched to a gene: 6. The CDR3 spans 15 residues. The CDR3 coding sequence is TGTGCCAGCAGTGCGCTAGCGGGAGTCAGAGATACGCAGTATTTT. As protein: CASSALAGVRDTQYF.

The chain couples TRBV12-5 to TRBJ1-5; 7 nucleotides align to TRBD1. The trim removed 3 bases at V and 1 base at J, leaving 6 bases unmatched. Germline V gene lookup returns CDR1 LGHNT and CDR2 FRNRAP. The CDR3 loop spans 16 amino acids. CDR3 sequence (DNA): TGTGCTAGTGGTTTTGCCTTGACAGGGAGCAATCAGCCCCAGCATTTT. Protein: CASGFALTGSNQPQHF.

The chain has TRBV7-8 and TRBJ1-2; 8 nucleotides match TRBD1. Germline V lookup: CDR1 SGHVS, CDR2 FQNEAQ. CDR3 size: 14 residues. V was pared by 3 bases and J by 8 bases, with 8 bases of the junction left unmatched. The CDR3 bases are TGTGCCAGCAGCTTTCGGGACAGGTCTGGCGGCTACACCTTC. As protein: CASSFRDRSGGYTF.

This clone has a single count. The chain has TRBV30 and TRBJ1-4, with D perhaps matching TRBD1 (5 bases). Germline CDR1 is GTSNPN and CDR2 is SVGIG (reference sequence). The CDR3 consists of 13 residues. The V gene lost 2 bases and the J gene lost 8 bases, with 12 bases spanning the gap. This chain's CDR3 is CAWSKGLGEKLFF. The CDR3 DNA is TGTGCCTGGAGTAAGGGGCTGGGGGAAAAACTGTTTTTT.

The DNA of the CDR3 is TGTGCCAGCAGCCTTGGGACAGGGTGGGACACTGAAGCTTTCTTT. Translation gives CASSLGTGWDTEAFF. The chain joins TRBV11-2 to TRBJ1-1; the match to TRBD1 covers 9 bases. The CDR3 length is 15 residues. V lost 5 bases and J lost 3; bases outside the gene matches: 7. CDR1 SGHAT and CDR2 FQNNGV come from the germline V gene.

The count of this clone is one. V is TRBV9 and J is TRBJ2-5; D unresolved. The CDR3 covers 14 residues. Germline CDR1 and CDR2: SGDLS and YYNGEE. The V gene lost 1 base and the J gene lost 1 base, with 8 bases spanning the gap. This CDR3 reads CASSVSTSQETQYF. The CDR3 DNA sequence: TGTGCCAGCAGCGTATCGACTTCCCAAGAGACCCAGTACTTC.

CDR3 nucleotides: TGCGCCAGCAGTGAGTCGGCGCAGCGGGATAAAGAGACCCAGTACTTC. Amino acid sequence: CASSESAQRDKETQYF. The chain links TRBV10-1 to TRBJ2-5; TRBD2 matches 7 bases. Germline V gene sequence: CDR1 WNHNN, CDR2 SYGVQD (reference sequence). The ends lost 0 bases at V and 3 bases at J; junction bases unmatched: 7. CDR3 length: 16 residues.

This chain links TRBV25-1 with TRBJ1-1; D is unresolved. With 6 bases removed from V and 6 bases from J, the gap between germline ends came to 8 bases. The CDR3 is 11 amino acids. Per germline, CDR1 MGHDK and CDR2 SYGVNS. DNA of the CDR3: TGTGCCAGCAGGGTAGCTGCTGAAGCTTTCTTT. Translation: CASRVAAEAFF.

The chain links TRBV19 to TRBJ1-1; D is possibly TRBD1 (5 bases). V dropped 0 bases and J dropped 5 bases, with 13 bases sitting between them. The CDR3 loop spans 15 amino acids. CDR1 is LNHDA, CDR2 SQIVND, per germline (reference sequence). This chain's CDR3 is CASSIDYGGWTEAFF. DNA of the CDR3: TGTGCCAGTAGTATAGATTATGGGGGGTGGACTGAAGCTTTCTTT.

V is TRBV11-2 and J is TRBJ2-1; 11 nucleotides match TRBD2. V lost 1 base to trimming and J lost 4 bases; unmatched junction nucleotides: 6. Per the germline V gene, CDR1 is SGHAT and CDR2 is FQNNGV. This CDR3 has 17 amino acids. The CDR3 loop is CASSLVSSGGIYNEQFF. CDR3 coding DNA: TGTGCCAGCAGCTTAGTGTCTAGCGGGGGGATTTACAATGAGCAGTTCTTC.

This clone was seen only once. V is TRBV6-5 and J is TRBJ2-7; no reliable D call. The CDR3 spans 14 residues. Trimming took off 0 bases at V and 0 bases at J, with 6 bases between the two ends. CDR1 and CDR2 from the germline V gene are MNHEY and SVGAGI. The CDR3 is CASSYSRPSYEQYF. The DNA for the CDR3 is TGTGCCAGCAGTTACTCCCGTCCCTCCTACGAGCAGTACTTC.

The chain recombines TRBV6-5 with TRBJ1-1, with D uncertain. Trimming stripped 2 bases from V and 1 base from J, with 5 bases between. The CDR3 extends over 13 amino acids. Germline V CDR1 and CDR2: MNHEY, SVGAGI. The DNA of the CDR3 is TGTGCCAGCAGTTACGGAGAGAACACTGAAGCTTTCTTT. It encodes CASSYGENTEAFF.

The DNA of the CDR3 is TGCGCCAGCAGCTCCCCCCTAGCGGGAAATGAGCAGTTCTTC. Translation gives CASSSPLAGNEQFF. This rearrangement joins TRBV5-1 to TRBJ2-1; 9 nucleotides agree with TRBD2. The CDR3 has 14 amino acids. J was trimmed by 7 bases and V by 3 bases; bases with no gene match: 5. Germline V gene lookup returns CDR1 SGHRS and CDR2 YFSETQ.

V gene TRBV4-3 combines with J gene TRBJ1-2, with 7 bases that match TRBD1. Germline CDR1 reads LGHNA; CDR2 reads YSLEER. The ends lost 6 bases at V and 8 bases at J; junction bases unmatched: 9. The CDR3 has 13 amino acids. The CDR3 region is CASSLEGAEGYTF. In DNA form, the CDR3 reads TGCGCCAGCAGTTTGGAGGGGGCGGAGGGCTACACCTTC.

The V and J genes are TRBV7-9 and TRBJ2-5; TRBD2 matches at 11 bases. Germline values: CDR1 SEHNR, CDR2 FQNEAQ (reference sequence). V gave up 5 bases and J gave up 4 bases; unmatched junction bases: 6. CDR3 length equals 15 residues. In DNA, the CDR3 is TGTGCCAGCAGCACCTTAGCGGGAGGGAGAGAGACCCAGTACTTC. It codes for CASSTLAGGRETQYF.

This chain joins TRBV30 and TRBJ2-7; weak D call: TRBD2 (6 bases). The CDR3 runs 13 residues. Trimming removed 3 bases at V and 3 bases at J, with 12 bases between. Germline V gene data show CDR1 as GTSNPN and CDR2 as SVGIG (reference sequence). This chain's CDR3 is CAWSRGDIYEQYF. In DNA, the CDR3 is TGTGCCTGGAGCCGCGGGGATATCTACGAGCAGTACTTC.

This chain uses TRBV7-9 with TRBJ1-1; possibly TRBD1 for D (6 bases). Trimming shortened V by 5 bases and J by 0 bases, and 10 bases separated the two germline ends. The CDR3 is made up of 14 amino acids. Germline CDR1 reads SEHNR; CDR2 reads FQNEAQ (reference sequence). The CDR3 region is CASSGTGLNTEAFF. The CDR3 DNA sequence: TGTGCCAGCAGCGGTACAGGGTTGAACACTGAAGCTTTCTTT.

J is TRBJ1-3 and V is TRBV7-9; no clear D. V lost 1 base and J 2 bases, leaving 15 bases between the germline ends. CDR1 SEHNR and CDR2 FQNEAQ come from the germline V gene (reference sequence). The CDR3 spans 17 residues. The CDR3 sequence is CASSLGSSRGTGNTIYF. The CDR3 region has the DNA TGTGCCAGCAGCTTAGGCTCGAGTCGGGGTACTGGAAACACCATATATTTT.

The chain combines TRBV14 with TRBJ2-5, with no clear D. The germline CDR1 and CDR2 sequences are SGHDN and FVKESK. Trimming shortened V by 3 bases and J by 1 base, and 6 bases separated the two germline ends. The CDR3 extends over 13 amino acids. As DNA, the CDR3 is TGTGCCAGCAGCCAGTTAGTCCAAGAGACCCAGTACTTC. Its translation is CASSQLVQETQYF.

This rearrangement joins TRBV19 to TRBJ1-3; D may be TRBD1 (5 bases). The V end lost 8 bases, the J end lost 0 bases, and 11 bases lay between the germline ends. Germline lookup yields CDR1 LNHDA and CDR2 SQIVND (reference sequence). This CDR3 is 14 amino acids long. The CDR3 region has the DNA TGTGCCAGTTCCTCAGGGTTCTCTGGAAACACCATATATTTT. Protein sequence: CASSSGFSGNTIYF.

The chain joins TRBV28 to TRBJ2-7, with D perhaps TRBD2 (6 bases). Germline V lookup: CDR1 MDHEN, CDR2 SYDVKM. Trimming removed 5 bases from V and 2 bases from J, with 16 bases in between. This CDR3 contains 15 residues. CDR3 bases: TGTGCCAGCAGTCCAACGTCAGCGGGCCCCTACGAGCAGTACTTC. This codes for CASSPTSAGPYEQYF.

The chain combines TRBV27 with TRBJ2-7; 7 positions match TRBD1. Germline CDR1 reads MNHEY; CDR2 reads SMNVEV (reference sequence). The V and J ends lost 5 bases and 3 bases, in that order; junction bases with no gene match: 13. There are 16 residues in the CDR3. CDR3: CASSQTTGLRFYEQYF. For the CDR3, the DNA is TGTGCCAGCAGTCAGACGACAGGGTTAAGGTTCTACGAGCAGTACTTC.